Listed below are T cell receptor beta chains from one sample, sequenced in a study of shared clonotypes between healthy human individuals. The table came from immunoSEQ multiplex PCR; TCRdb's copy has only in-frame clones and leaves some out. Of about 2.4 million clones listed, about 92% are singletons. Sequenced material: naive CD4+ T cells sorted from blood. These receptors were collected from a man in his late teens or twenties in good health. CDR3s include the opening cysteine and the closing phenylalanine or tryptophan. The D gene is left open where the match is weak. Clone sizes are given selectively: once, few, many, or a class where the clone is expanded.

CDR3nt: TGTGCCAGTAAGAGGACTGATAACTATGGCTACACCTTC; CDR3aa: CASKRTDNYGYTF; j_gene: TRBJ1-2; v_gene: TRBV19; d_gene: .; abundance: .
CDR3nt: TGTGCCTGGTCCCCAGCGGGAGTCTACGAGCAGTACTTC; CDR3aa: CAWSPAGVYEQYF; j_gene: TRBJ2-7; v_gene: TRBV30; d_gene: TRBD2; abundance: .
CDR3nt: TGTGCCATCAGTGAAGGAGGGGGGGCCGCGTCGACAGATACGCAGTATTTT; CDR3aa: CAISEGGGAASTDTQYF; j_gene: TRBJ2-3; v_gene: TRBV10-3; d_gene: .; abundance: .
CDR3nt: TGTGCCAGCCTGGGGGGTTTTTCCTACGAGCAGTACTTC; CDR3aa: CASLGGFSYEQYF; j_gene: TRBJ2-7; v_gene: TRBV28; d_gene: .; abundance: .
CDR3nt: TGTGCCAGCTCACCGGGCGGCAACTATGGCTACACCTTC; CDR3aa: CASSPGGNYGYTF; j_gene: TRBJ1-2; v_gene: TRBV18; d_gene: .; abundance: .
CDR3nt: TGTGCCATCAGTGAGTCACCAGGGGCCGGCTACACCTTC; CDR3aa: CAISESPGAGYTF; j_gene: TRBJ1-2; v_gene: TRBV10-3; d_gene: .; abundance: .
CDR3nt: TGTGCCAGCTCGAGAGGGAATCAGCCCCAGCATTTT; CDR3aa: CASSRGNQPQHF; j_gene: TRBJ1-5; v_gene: TRBV6-1; d_gene: .; abundance: once
CDR3nt: TGTGCCAGCCGGTACCCAGAGACTAGCGGGGGGTACGAGCAGTACTTC; CDR3aa: CASRYPETSGGYEQYF; j_gene: TRBJ2-7; v_gene: TRBV6-7; d_gene: TRBD2; abundance: once
CDR3nt: TGTGCCTGGAGTCGGACAGTCGGTTACACTGAAGCTTTCTTT; CDR3aa: CAWSRTVGYTEAFF; j_gene: TRBJ1-1; v_gene: TRBV30; d_gene: .; abundance: few
CDR3nt: TGTGCCATCAGCTCCCAAGCGGGAGAGGGGTATGAGCAGTTCTTC; CDR3aa: CAISSQAGEGYEQFF; j_gene: TRBJ2-1; v_gene: TRBV10-3; d_gene: TRBD2; abundance: .
CDR3nt: TGTGCCAGCACCGGTCAGCTCACTGAAGCTTTCTTT; CDR3aa: CASTGQLTEAFF; j_gene: TRBJ1-1; v_gene: TRBV6-5; d_gene: .; abundance: .
CDR3nt: TGCAGTGCCGCGAGGGAGACCCAGTACTTC; CDR3aa: CSAARETQYF; j_gene: TRBJ2-5; v_gene: TRBV20-1; d_gene: .; abundance: .
CDR3nt: TGTGCCAGCAGTGAAGAGGACAGAACCTCCTACGAGCAGTACTTC; CDR3aa: CASSEEDRTSYEQYF; j_gene: TRBJ2-7; v_gene: TRBV6-1; d_gene: .; abundance: .
CDR3nt: TGTGCCAGCAGTGGACTAGCGGGAGGACACAATGAGCAGTTCTTC; CDR3aa: CASSGLAGGHNEQFF; j_gene: TRBJ2-1; v_gene: TRBV6-1; d_gene: TRBD2; abundance: .
CDR3nt: TGCAGTGCCCGGGTCGCCTCTGGCTACACCTTC; CDR3aa: CSARVASGYTF; j_gene: TRBJ1-2; v_gene: TRBV20-1; d_gene: .; abundance: .
CDR3nt: TGTGCCAGCAGCCTACTTCATGGGGGGGACCAGTACTTC; CDR3aa: CASSLLHGGDQYF; j_gene: TRBJ2-7; v_gene: TRBV11-2; d_gene: TRBD2; abundance: .
CDR3nt: TGTGCCAGCAGCCCCGGACAGATCACAGATACGCAGTATTTT; CDR3aa: CASSPGQITDTQYF; j_gene: TRBJ2-3; v_gene: TRBV9; d_gene: .; abundance: once
CDR3nt: TGTGCCAGCAGCTTCGGACAGACACTCTTCTACGAGCAGTACTTC; CDR3aa: CASSFGQTLFYEQYF; j_gene: TRBJ2-7; v_gene: TRBV7-8; d_gene: .; abundance: .
CDR3nt: TGTGCCATCAGTGAGTCGTTCACCGGGGAGCTGTTTTTT; CDR3aa: CAISESFTGELFF; j_gene: TRBJ2-2; v_gene: TRBV10-3; d_gene: .; abundance: few
CDR3nt: TGTGCCAGCAGCACTCCCTCGGCTAATGAAAAACTGTTTTTT; CDR3aa: CASSTPSANEKLFF; j_gene: TRBJ1-4; v_gene: TRBV7-9; d_gene: .; abundance: once